The TCR beta chain under discussion was sequenced for a study of regulatory and conventional T cells in RAG deficiency. Study outcomes and limitations: Shannon entropy was markedly lower and Simpson indices higher in RAG-deficient patients than control T-cell subsets. Omenn patients showed >80% Treg-Tconv overlap and shorter CDR3 lengths. Sorted Omenn CD25-high CD127-low cells may not be bona fide Tregs.

Blood CD4+ CD25-low CD127-high conventional T cells supplied the genomic DNA template. This table comes from immunoSEQ multiplex PCR, and its TCRdb copy is limited to in-frame clones, with some not included. The sample has about 50,000 clones, approximately 90% seen once; the top ten hold roughly 0.5%. On this clone itself: The antigen remains undetermined.

The same specimen was also included in a second study, on regulatory T cells. That paper adds: Amplification used 52 TRBV primers and 13 TRBJ primers.

This receptor was identified in a human donor in good health. Sequencing was carried out using CD4+ effector T cells sorted from blood.

The DNA of the CDR3 is TGTGCCAGCAGCCTTTCCGGGACAGCAACGGAAAAACTGTTTTTT. The encoded protein is CASSLSGTATEKLFF. The rearrangement links TRBV14 to TRBJ1-4; 7 nucleotides align to TRBD1. The CDR3 extends over 15 amino acids. V trimming: 4 bases; J trimming: 8 bases; junction bases outside the gene matches: 10. The germline V gene encodes CDR1 SGHDN and CDR2 FVKESK.